This section outlines one T cell receptor beta chain sequence together with its context. Assay used: immunoSEQ multiplex PCR; TCRdb lists only in-frame clones, some missing. This table holds about 160,000 clones, over 80% found once. This entry comes from a study of blood T cell repertoires in COVID-19. Overall study: From the United States, Italy and Spain came samples of acute and convalescent COVID-19. PBMCs, B-cell-depleted T cells, or T cells were the source of the cDNA or gDNA that made up the material.

CDR3 size: 16 residues. The ends were cut back, 4 bases at V and 5 bases at J, with 17 bases in the middle. Germline V gives CDR1 MGHDK, CDR2 SYGVNS. Sequencing input: peripheral blood. This TCR derives from a woman between 45 and 60 years old with acute or convalescent COVID-19. The genes are TRBV25-1 and TRBJ1-4; maybe TRBD1 (6 bases). The CDR3 region has the DNA TGTGCCAGCAGTGGGACAGACCTCTCGCTCAATGAAAAACTGTTTTTT. This encodes CASSGTDLSLNEKLFF. Combining the CDR3 with reference TRBV25-1 and TRBJ1-4 gives the whole variable domain EADIYQTPRYLVIGTGKKITLECSQTMGHDKMYWYQQDPGMELHLIHYSYGVNSTEKGDLSSESTVSRIRTEHFPLTLESARPSHTSQYLCASSGTDLSLNEKLFFGSGTQLSVL.